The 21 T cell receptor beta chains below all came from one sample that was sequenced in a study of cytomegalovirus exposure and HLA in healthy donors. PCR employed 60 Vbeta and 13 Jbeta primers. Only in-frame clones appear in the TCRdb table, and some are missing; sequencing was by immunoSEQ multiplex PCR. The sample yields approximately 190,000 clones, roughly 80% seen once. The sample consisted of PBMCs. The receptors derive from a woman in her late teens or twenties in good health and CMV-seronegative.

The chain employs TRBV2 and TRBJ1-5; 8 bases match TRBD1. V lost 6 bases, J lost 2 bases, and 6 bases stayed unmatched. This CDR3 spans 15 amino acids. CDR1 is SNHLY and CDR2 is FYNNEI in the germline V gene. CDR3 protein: CASRGGQGGNQPQHF. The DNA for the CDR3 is TGTGCCAGCAGAGGCGGACAGGGAGGCAATCAGCCCCAGCATTTT.

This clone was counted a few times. In nucleotides, the CDR3 is TGTGCCAGCAGTTACCTCACTAGCGGTGTAAACTACGAGCAGTACTTC. Translating it yields CASSYLTSGVNYEQYF. The J gene is TRBJ2-7, the V gene TRBV6-5; 8 nucleotides agree with TRBD2. CDR1 and CDR2 from the germline V gene are MNHEY and SVGAGI. This CDR3 has 16 amino acids. Losses at the gene ends were 2 bases for V and 3 bases for J; bases not matched to a gene: 9.

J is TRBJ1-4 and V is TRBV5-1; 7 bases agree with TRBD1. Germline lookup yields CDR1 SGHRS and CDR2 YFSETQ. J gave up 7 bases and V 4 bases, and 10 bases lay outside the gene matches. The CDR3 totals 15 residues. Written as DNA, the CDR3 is TGCGCCAGCAGCAATGGAGACAGGGTCGGTGAAAAACTGTTTTTT. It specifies CASSNGDRVGEKLFF.

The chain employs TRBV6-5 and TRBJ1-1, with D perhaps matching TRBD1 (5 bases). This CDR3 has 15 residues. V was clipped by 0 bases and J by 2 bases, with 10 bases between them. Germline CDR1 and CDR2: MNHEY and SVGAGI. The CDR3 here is CASSYSGLENTEAFF. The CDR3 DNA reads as TGTGCCAGCAGTTACTCGGGACTGGAAAACACTGAAGCTTTCTTT.

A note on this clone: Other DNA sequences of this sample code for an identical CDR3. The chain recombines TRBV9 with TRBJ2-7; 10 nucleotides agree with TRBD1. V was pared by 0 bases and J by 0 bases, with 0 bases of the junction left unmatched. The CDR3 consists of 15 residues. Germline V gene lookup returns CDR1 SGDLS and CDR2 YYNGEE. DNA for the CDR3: TGTGCCAGCAGCGTAGGGACAGGGGGCTCCTACGAGCAGTACTTC. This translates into CASSVGTGGSYEQYF.

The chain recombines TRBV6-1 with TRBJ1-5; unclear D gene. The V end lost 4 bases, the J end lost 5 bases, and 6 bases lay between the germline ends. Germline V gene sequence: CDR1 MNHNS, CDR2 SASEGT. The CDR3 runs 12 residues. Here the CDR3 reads CASSVSDQPQHF. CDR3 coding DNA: TGTGCCAGCAGTGTGTCCGATCAGCCCCAGCATTTT.

The CDR3 nucleotides read TGTGCCAGCAGACTACCAGCTACAGATACGCAGTATTTT. Its translation: CASRLPATDTQYF. The rearrangement joins TRBV6-6 to TRBJ2-3, with D unresolved. Trimming shortened V by 6 bases and J by 3 bases, and 10 bases separated the two germline ends. Per the germline V gene, CDR1 is MNHNY and CDR2 is SVGAGI (reference sequence). The CDR3 consists of 13 residues.

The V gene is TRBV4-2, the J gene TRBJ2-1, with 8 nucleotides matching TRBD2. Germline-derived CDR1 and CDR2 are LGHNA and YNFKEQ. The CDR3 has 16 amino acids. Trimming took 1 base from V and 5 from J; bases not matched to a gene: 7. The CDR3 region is CASSQAGGGPNNEQFF. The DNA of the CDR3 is TGTGCCAGCAGCCAAGCCGGGGGGGGGCCAAACAATGAGCAGTTCTTC.

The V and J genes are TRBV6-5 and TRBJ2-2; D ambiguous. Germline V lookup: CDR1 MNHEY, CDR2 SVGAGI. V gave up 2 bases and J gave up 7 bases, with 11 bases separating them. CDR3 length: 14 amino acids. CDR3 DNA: TGTGCCAGCAGTTACGATCTTACCGGCGGGGAGCTGTTTTTT. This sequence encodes CASSYDLTGGELFF.

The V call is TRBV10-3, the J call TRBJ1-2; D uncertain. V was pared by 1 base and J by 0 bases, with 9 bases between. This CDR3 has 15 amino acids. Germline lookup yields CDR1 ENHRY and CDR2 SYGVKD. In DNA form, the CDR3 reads TGTGCCATCAGTGAGTACCAGGAAACTAACTATGGCTACACCTTC. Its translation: CAISEYQETNYGYTF.

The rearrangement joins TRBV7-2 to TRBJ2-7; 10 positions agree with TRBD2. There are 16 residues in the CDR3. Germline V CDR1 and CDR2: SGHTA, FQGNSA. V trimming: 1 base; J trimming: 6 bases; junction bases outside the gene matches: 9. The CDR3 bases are TGTGCCAGCAGCTTAGGAGGACTAGCGGCGGGCCGCGAGCAGTACTTC. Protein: CASSLGGLAAGREQYF. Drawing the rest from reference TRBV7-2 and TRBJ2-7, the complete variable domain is GAGVSQSPSNKVTEKGKDVELRCDPISGHTALYWYRQSLGQGLEFLIYFQGNSAPDKSGLPSDRFSAERTGGSVSTLTIQRTQQEDSAVYLCASSLGGLAAGREQYFGPGTRLTVT.

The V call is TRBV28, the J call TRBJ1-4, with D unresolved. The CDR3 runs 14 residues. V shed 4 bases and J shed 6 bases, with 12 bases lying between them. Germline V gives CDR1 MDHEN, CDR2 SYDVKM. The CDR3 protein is CASSSPRRDEKLFF. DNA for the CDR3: TGTGCCAGCAGTTCCCCCAGGAGGGATGAAAAACTGTTTTTT.

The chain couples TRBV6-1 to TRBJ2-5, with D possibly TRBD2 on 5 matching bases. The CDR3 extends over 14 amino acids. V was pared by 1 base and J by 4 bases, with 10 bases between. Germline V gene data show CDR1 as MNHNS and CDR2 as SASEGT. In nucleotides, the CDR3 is TGTGCCAGCAGTGAAGGGGCGGGCACAGAGACCCAGTACTTC. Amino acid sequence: CASSEGAGTETQYF.

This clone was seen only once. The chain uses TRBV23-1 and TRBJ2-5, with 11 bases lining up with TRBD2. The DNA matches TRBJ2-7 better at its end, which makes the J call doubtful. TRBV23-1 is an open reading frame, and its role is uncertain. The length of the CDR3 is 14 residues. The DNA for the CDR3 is TGCGCCAGCACCCATCGACTAGCGGGGTACGAGCAGTACTTC. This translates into CASTHRLAGYEQYF.

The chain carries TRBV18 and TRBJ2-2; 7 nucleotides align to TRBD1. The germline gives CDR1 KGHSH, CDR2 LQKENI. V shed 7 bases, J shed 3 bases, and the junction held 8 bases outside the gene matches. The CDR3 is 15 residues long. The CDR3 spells CASLDRFVDTGELFF. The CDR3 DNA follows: TGTGCCAGCTTGGACAGGTTCGTCGACACCGGGGAGCTGTTTTTT.

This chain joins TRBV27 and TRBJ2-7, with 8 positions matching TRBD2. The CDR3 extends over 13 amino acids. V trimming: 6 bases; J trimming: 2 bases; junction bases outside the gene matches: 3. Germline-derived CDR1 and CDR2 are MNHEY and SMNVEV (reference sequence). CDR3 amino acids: CASRGLVAYEQYF. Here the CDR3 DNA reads TGTGCCAGCAGGGGACTAGTTGCCTACGAGCAGTACTTC.

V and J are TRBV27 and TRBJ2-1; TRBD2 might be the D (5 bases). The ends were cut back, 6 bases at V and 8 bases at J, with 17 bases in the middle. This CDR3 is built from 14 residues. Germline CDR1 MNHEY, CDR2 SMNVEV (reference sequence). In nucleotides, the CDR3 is TGTGCCAGCAGCTCTGACTATCTGAACTATGAGCAGTTCTTC. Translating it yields CASSSDYLNYEQFF.

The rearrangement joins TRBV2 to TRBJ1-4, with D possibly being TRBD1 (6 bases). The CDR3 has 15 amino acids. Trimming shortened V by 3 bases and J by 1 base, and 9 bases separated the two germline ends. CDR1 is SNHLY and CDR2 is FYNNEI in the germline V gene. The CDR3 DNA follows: TGTGCCAGCAGTGATCCGGGACAAACTAATGAAAAACTGTTTTTT. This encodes CASSDPGQTNEKLFF.

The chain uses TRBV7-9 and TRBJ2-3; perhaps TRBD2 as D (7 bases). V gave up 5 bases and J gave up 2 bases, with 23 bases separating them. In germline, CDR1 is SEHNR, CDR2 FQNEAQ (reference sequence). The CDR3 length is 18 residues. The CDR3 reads CASSRSRTRGGSTDTQYF. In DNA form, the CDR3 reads TGTGCCAGCAGCCGCTCTCGGACTAGGGGGGGATCCACAGATACGCAGTATTTT.

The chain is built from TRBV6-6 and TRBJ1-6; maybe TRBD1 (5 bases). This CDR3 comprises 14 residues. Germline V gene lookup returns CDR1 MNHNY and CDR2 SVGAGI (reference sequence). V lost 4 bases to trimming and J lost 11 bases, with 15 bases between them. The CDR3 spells CASSWQGANTPLHF. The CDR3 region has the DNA TGTGCCAGCAGTTGGCAAGGGGCGAATACACCCCTCCACTTT.

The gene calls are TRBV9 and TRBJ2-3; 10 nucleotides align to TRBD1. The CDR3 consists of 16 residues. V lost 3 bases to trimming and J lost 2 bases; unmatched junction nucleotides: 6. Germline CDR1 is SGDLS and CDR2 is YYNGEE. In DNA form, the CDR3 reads TGTGCCAGCAGCGCGACCGGGACAGGGGCCACAGATACGCAGTATTTT. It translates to CASSATGTGATDTQYF.